These T cell receptor beta chains were read from a single sample in a study of shared clonotypes between healthy human individuals. Clones were sequenced by immunoSEQ multiplex PCR, and TCRdb holds only the in-frame ones, with some missing. The table includes about 490,000 clones, over 70% detected once. Sequencing input: PBMCs. The origin of the receptors is a woman aged 40-49 years in good health. Some clones in this sample may be carry-over from other donors' samples. The CDR3 runs from the conserved cysteine through the conserved F or W. The D gene is left open where the match is weak. Part of the rows lack a size; the others show once, few, many or a class for expanded clones.

V	size	D	J	CDR3	DNA
TRBV7-3	.	TRBD1	TRBJ1-2	CASSLSEGTANYGYTF	TGTGCCAGCAGCTTAAGCGAGGGGACAGCTAACTATGGCTACACCTTC
TRBV30	many	TRBD2	TRBJ2-3	CARGGSGRAVDTQYF	TGTGCCCGGGGAGGGAGCGGGAGGGCAGTAGATACGCAGTATTTT
TRBV7-8	.	.	TRBJ2-2	CASSFKGRDTGELFF	TGTGCCAGCAGCTTTAAGGGCAGGGACACCGGGGAGCTGTTTTTT
TRBV20-1	.	.	TRBJ1-2	CSAVGIYGYTF	TGCAGTGCTGTCGGCATTTATGGCTACACCTTC
TRBV29-1	.	TRBD2	TRBJ2-7	CSATLAGHYEQYF	TGCAGCGCTACCTTAGCGGGACACTACGAGCAGTACTTC
TRBV14	many	.	TRBJ2-5	CASSQDNANRETQYF	TGTGCCAGCAGCCAAGATAACGCCAACCGGGAGACCCAGTACTTC
TRBV6-6	.	.	TRBJ2-6	CASSYPWYSGANVLTF	TGTGCCAGCAGTTACCCTTGGTACTCTGGGGCCAACGTCCTGACTTTC
TRBV27	.	.	TRBJ1-5	CASSLWGHQPQHF	TGTGCCAGCAGTTTGTGGGGGCATCAGCCCCAGCATTTT
TRBV30	.	TRBD1	TRBJ2-1	CAWSDPGGEQFF	TGTGCCTGGAGTGACCCAGGGGGTGAGCAGTTCTTC
TRBV6-5	.	.	TRBJ2-7	CASSSGRERYEQYF	TGTGCCAGCAGTTCGGGACGGGAGAGATACGAGCAGTACTTC
TRBV7-9	once	TRBD2	TRBJ2-3	CASSEPASGNTDTQYF	TGTGCCAGCAGCGAACCAGCTAGCGGGAACACAGATACGCAGTATTTT
TRBV7-2	few	TRBD1	TRBJ1-2	CASRSGTGAYGYTF	TGTGCCAGCAGATCCGGGACAGGGGCCTATGGCTACACCTTC
TRBV4-2	.	.	TRBJ2-5	CASSRQEMQETQYF	TGTGCCAGCAGCCGACAGGAGATGCAAGAGACCCAGTACTTC
TRBV28	few	.	TRBJ1-1	CASTSPYVEAFF	TGTGCCAGCACCAGTCCATACGTGGAAGCTTTCTTT
TRBV2	.	.	TRBJ2-1	CASSGLGNEQFF	TGTGCCAGCAGTGGGCTGGGGAATGAGCAGTTCTTC